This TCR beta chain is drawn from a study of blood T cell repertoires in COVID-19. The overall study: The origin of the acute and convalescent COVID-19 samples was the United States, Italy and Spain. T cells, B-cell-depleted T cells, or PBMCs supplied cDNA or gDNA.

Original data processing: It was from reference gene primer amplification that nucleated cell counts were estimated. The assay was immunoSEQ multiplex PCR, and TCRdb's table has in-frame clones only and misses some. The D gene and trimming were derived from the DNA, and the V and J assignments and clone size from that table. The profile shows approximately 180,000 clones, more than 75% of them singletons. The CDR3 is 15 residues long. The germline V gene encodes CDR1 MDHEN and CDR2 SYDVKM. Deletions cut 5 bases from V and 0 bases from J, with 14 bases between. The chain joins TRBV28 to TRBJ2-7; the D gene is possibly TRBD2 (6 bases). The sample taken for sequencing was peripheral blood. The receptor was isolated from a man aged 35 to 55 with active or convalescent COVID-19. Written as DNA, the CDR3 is TGTGCCAGCAGTCCTTGTGGAGGGATCTCCTACGAGCAGTACTTC. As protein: CASSPCGGISYEQYF.